Listed below are T cell receptor beta chains from one sample, sequenced in a study of Ad26.COV2.S vaccination and SARS-CoV-2 variants. Data came from immunoSEQ multiplex PCR; TCRdb stores just in-frame clones and leaves some out. The sample shows some 340,000 clones, about 86% of them seen only once. The sequencing here drew on peripheral blood, taken in a trial of Ad26.COV2.S vaccine versus placebo. Source of these receptors: a person aged 18-60 years who received the Ad26.COV2.S COVID-19 vaccine or a placebo. CDR3s include the opening cysteine and the closing phenylalanine or tryptophan. The D gene is left open where the match is weak. A clone size is listed for some rows: how often the clone was seen (once, few, many), or a class if it is expanded.

cdr3_aa | cdr3_nt | v_call | clone_size | j_call | d_call
CASSLGQGPLHF | TGCGCCAGCAGCTTGGGACAGGGCCCCCTCCACTTT | TRBV5-1 | - | TRBJ1-6 | TRBD1
CASSLVRGQGKDTDTQYF | TGTGCCAGCAGCTTAGTCAGAGGGCAGGGTAAAGATACAGATACGCAGTATTTT | TRBV11-2 | - | TRBJ2-3 | -
CASSYWGYQETQYF | TGTGCCAGCAGCTATTGGGGGTACCAAGAGACCCAGTACTTC | TRBV7-2 | few | TRBJ2-5 | -
CASGGPTNTGELFF | TGTGCCAGCGGGGGCCCTACGAACACCGGGGAGCTGTTTTTT | TRBV7-2 | - | TRBJ2-2 | -
CASSLRTDDEQFF | TGTGCCAGCAGTTTAAGGACGGATGATGAGCAGTTCTTC | TRBV27 | once | TRBJ2-1 | -
CAWSSFSTDTQYF | TGTGCCTGGAGTAGTTTCAGCACAGATACGCAGTATTTT | TRBV30 | - | TRBJ2-3 | -
CASSPQWEYGMAQYF | TGTGCCAGCAGCCCTCAATGGGAGTATGGGATGGCCCAGTACTTC | TRBV9 | few | TRBJ2-5 | -
CASSQVPSGANVLTF | TGCGCCAGCAGTCAGGTACCCTCTGGGGCCAACGTCCTGACTTTC | TRBV10-1 | - | TRBJ2-6 | -
CASSEGGGYAGASYGYTF | TGTGCCAGCAGTGAAGGGGGGGGTTATGCTGGTGCCTCCTATGGCTACACCTTC | TRBV6-1 | - | TRBJ1-2 | -
CASSLAPGTDSGANVLTF | TGCGCCAGCAGCTTGGCCCCAGGGACCGATTCTGGGGCCAACGTCCTGACTTTC | TRBV5-1 | - | TRBJ2-6 | -
CASSRGTAQETQYF | TGTGCCAGCAGCCGAGGAACAGCCCAAGAGACCCAGTACTTC | TRBV7-8 | - | TRBJ2-5 | -
CASSLARGAPEQYF | TGTGCCAGCAGCCTCGCCAGGGGTGCGCCCGAGCAGTACTTC | TRBV7-9 | - | TRBJ2-7 | -
CASSQDRGYTEAFF | TGCGCCAGCAGCCAAGATAGGGGATACACTGAAGCTTTCTTT | TRBV4-3 | - | TRBJ1-1 | -
CAREGDGKLFF | TGTGCCAGAGAGGGGGATGGAAAACTGTTTTTT | TRBV5-8 | - | TRBJ1-4 | -
CASSESKTGAYEQYF | TGCGCCAGCAGTGAGAGTAAGACAGGAGCCTACGAGCAGTACTTC | TRBV10-2 | - | TRBJ2-7 | -
CASSPGLAITGELFF | TGTGCCAGCAGTCCAGGACTAGCTATAACCGGGGAGCTGTTTTTT | TRBV6-2/TRBV6-3 | - | TRBJ2-2 | TRBD2
CATRHPADNSPLHF | TGTGCCACCCGACATCCCGCGGATAATTCACCCCTCCACTTT | TRBV19 | few | TRBJ1-6 | -
CSVGIVQGPNYGYTF | TGCAGCGTCGGAATCGTGCAGGGCCCGAACTATGGCTACACCTTC | TRBV29-1 | few | TRBJ1-2 | -
CASITGRNYGYTF | TGTGCCAGCATAACAGGGAGGAACTATGGCTACACCTTC | TRBV28 | - | TRBJ1-2 | -
CASSRPAGWATGFTGELFF | TGTGCCAGCAGCCGCCCCGCGGGGTGGGCGACAGGGTTCACCGGGGAGCTGTTTTTT | TRBV7-2 | - | TRBJ2-2 | -
CASSGTGRVTEAFF | TGTGCCAGCAGTGGAACAGGGCGGGTAACTGAAGCTTTCTTT | TRBV25-1 | - | TRBJ1-1 | -
CASSSFGYNEQFF | TGTGCCAGCAGCTCCTTCGGATACAATGAGCAGTTCTTC | TRBV7-2 | - | TRBJ2-1 | -
CASSFPGQGNTEAFF | TGTGCCAGCAGCTTCCCGGGACAGGGCAACACTGAAGCTTTCTTT | TRBV3-1/TRBV3-2 | - | TRBJ1-1 | TRBD1
CASSVQGRITEAFF | TGTGCCAGCAGCGTACAGGGGAGGATCACTGAAGCTTTCTTT | TRBV25-1 | once | TRBJ1-1 | TRBD1
CAIRIPREDGYTF | TGTGCCATTAGGATACCCCGGGAGGATGGCTACACCTTC | TRBV10-3 | - | TRBJ1-2 | -
CASSSKTGTNSPLHF | TGCGCCAGCAGCTCCAAGACAGGGACCAATTCACCCCTCCACTTT | TRBV5-1 | - | TRBJ1-6 | TRBD1
CAWSYGRGDYGYTF | TGTGCCTGGAGTTACGGCAGGGGGGACTATGGCTACACCTTC | TRBV30 | - | TRBJ1-2 | TRBD1
CAISAAGATYEQYF | TGTGCCATCAGCGCAGCCGGGGCCACTTACGAGCAGTACTTC | TRBV10-3 | - | TRBJ2-7 | -
CASSQEKGPYGYTF | TGCGCCAGCAGCCAAGAGAAGGGCCCCTATGGCTACACCTTC | TRBV4-1 | once | TRBJ1-2 | -
CASSGQGLSEQYF | TGCGCCAGCAGCGGACAGGGACTTTCCGAGCAGTACTTC | TRBV5-1 | - | TRBJ2-7 | TRBD1
CASTGERRGYTF | TGTGCCAGCACCGGGGAGCGGAGGGGCTACACCTTC | TRBV9 | - | TRBJ1-2 | -
CASSLEGVRGTGELFF | TGTGCCAGCAGCTTGGAAGGGGTTCGGGGCACCGGGGAGCTGTTTTTT | TRBV5-6 | - | TRBJ2-2 | -
CASSPIRDRGYQPQHF | TGTGCCAGCAGTCCAATCCGGGACAGGGGCTATCAGCCCCAGCATTTT | TRBV6-2/TRBV6-3 | - | TRBJ1-5 | TRBD1
CASSAAGRSSYNEQFF | TGTGCCAGCAGCGCTGCGGGACGCAGCTCCTACAATGAGCAGTTCTTC | TRBV5-6 | - | TRBJ2-1 | -
CASSQGVGTEAFF | TGTGCCAGCTCACAAGGGGTTGGAACTGAAGCTTTCTTT | TRBV18 | - | TRBJ1-1 | -
CASSKQGGSYNEQFF | TGTGCCAGCAGTAAACAGGGAGGCTCCTACAATGAGCAGTTCTTC | TRBV6-5 | - | TRBJ2-1 | -
CAISSLWGTDTQYF | TGTGCCATCAGCTCACTCTGGGGCACAGATACGCAGTATTTT | TRBV10-3 | - | TRBJ2-3 | -
CASSLDGSPNYGYTF | TGCGCCAGCAGCTTGGATGGCAGCCCCAACTATGGCTACACCTTC | TRBV5-1 | once | TRBJ1-2 | -
CASSLEGGKGEKLFF | TGCGCCAGCAGCCTGGAAGGGGGAAAGGGTGAAAAACTGTTTTTT | TRBV4-1 | - | TRBJ1-4 | -